This T cell receptor beta chain was sequenced in a study of blood T cell repertoires in COVID-19. For the study at large: T cells, B-cell-depleted T cells, or PBMCs provided the cDNA or gDNA that served as material.

Living in roughly 25 US areas, the participants were between about 18 and 100 years of age. Recovery meant two consecutive negative NP/OP PCR tests, professional clearance, or resolved symptoms. Measured with immunoSEQ multiplex PCR; TCRdb has only the in-frame clones, and not every one. The sample shows more than 300,000 clones, approximately 89% of them seen only once. Per germline, CDR1 MNHNY and CDR2 SVGAGI (reference sequence). Trimming cost V 3 bases and J 3 bases; bases outside gene matches: 3. The CDR3 length is 15 residues. The chain carries TRBV6-6 and TRBJ1-1, with 11 bases lining up with TRBD1. The sequence was collected from a woman in her 30s who had recovered from COVID-19. Sequenced: PBMCs or T cells enriched from blood (not recorded which). The DNA of the CDR3 is TGTGCCAGCAGTTATCCGGACAGGGGGCACACTGAAGCTTTCTTT. Translating gives CASSYPDRGHTEAFF.